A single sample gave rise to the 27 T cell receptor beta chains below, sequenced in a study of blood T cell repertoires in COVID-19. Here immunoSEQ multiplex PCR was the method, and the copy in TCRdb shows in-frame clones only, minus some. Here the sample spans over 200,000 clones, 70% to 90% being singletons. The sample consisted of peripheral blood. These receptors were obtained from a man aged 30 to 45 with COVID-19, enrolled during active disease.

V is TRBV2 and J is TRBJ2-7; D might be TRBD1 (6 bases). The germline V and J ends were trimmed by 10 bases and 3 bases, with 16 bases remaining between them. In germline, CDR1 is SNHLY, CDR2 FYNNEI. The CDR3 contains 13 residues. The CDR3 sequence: CATRSTGNYEQYF. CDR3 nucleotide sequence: TGTGCCACCAGGTCGACAGGCAACTACGAGCAGTACTTC.

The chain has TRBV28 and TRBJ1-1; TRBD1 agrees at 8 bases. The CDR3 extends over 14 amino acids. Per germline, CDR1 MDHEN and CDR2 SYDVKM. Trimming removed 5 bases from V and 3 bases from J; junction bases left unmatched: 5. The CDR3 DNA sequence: TGTGCCAGCAGTGCGGACAGGGCTTACACTGAAGCTTTCTTT. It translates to CASSADRAYTEAFF.

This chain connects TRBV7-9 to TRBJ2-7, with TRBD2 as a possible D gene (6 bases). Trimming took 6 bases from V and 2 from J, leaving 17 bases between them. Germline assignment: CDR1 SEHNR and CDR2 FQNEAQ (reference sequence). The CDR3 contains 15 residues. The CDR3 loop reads CASRGLGTEPYEQYF. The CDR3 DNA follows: TGTGCCAGCAGGGGACTCGGGACGGAACCCTACGAGCAGTACTTC.

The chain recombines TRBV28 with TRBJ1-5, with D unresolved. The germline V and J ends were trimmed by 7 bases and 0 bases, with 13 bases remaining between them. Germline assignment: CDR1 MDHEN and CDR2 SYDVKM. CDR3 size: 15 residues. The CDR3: CASIPRGNSNQPQHF. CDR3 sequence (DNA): TGTGCCAGCATTCCTCGGGGAAATAGCAATCAGCCCCAGCATTTT.

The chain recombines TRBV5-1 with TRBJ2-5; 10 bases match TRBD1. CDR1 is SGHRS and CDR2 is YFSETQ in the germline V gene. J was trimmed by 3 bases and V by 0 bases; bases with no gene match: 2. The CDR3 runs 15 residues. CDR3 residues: CASSLAGTGEETQYF. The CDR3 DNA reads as TGCGCCAGCAGCTTGGCCGGGACAGGGGAAGAGACCCAGTACTTC.

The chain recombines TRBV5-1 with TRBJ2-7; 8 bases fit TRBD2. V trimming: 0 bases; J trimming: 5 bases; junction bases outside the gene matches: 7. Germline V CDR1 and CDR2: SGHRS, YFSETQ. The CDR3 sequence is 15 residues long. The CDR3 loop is CASSLVSGGRNEQYF. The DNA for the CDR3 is TGCGCCAGCAGCTTGGTATCGGGAGGGCGGAACGAGCAGTACTTC.

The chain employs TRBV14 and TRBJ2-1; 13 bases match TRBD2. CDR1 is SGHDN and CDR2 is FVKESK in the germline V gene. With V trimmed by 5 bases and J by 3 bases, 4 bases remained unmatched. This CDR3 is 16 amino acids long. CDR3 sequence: CASSRTSGGVYNEQFF. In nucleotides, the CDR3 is TGTGCCAGCAGCAGGACTAGCGGGGGTGTCTACAATGAGCAGTTCTTC.

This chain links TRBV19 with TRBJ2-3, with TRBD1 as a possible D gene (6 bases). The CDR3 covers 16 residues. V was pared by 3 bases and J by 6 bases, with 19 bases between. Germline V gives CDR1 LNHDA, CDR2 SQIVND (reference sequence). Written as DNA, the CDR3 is TGTGCCAGTAGTATCATTGGGGGCGCCCCGTCGGATACGCAGTATTTT. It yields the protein CASSIIGGAPSDTQYF. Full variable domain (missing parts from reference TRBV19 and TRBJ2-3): DGGITQSPKYLFRKEGQNVTLSCEQNLNHDAMYWYRQDPGQGLRLIYYSQIVNDFQKGDIAEGYSVSREKKESFPLTVTSAQKNPTAFYLCASSIIGGAPSDTQYFGPGTRLTVL.

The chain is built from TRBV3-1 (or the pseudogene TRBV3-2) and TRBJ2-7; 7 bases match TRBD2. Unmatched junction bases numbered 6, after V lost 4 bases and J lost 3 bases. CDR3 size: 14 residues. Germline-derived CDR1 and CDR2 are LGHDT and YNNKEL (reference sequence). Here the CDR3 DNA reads TGTGCCAGCAGCCCCTTCCAGCGGGGCTACGAGCAGTACTTC. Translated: CASSPFQRGYEQYF.

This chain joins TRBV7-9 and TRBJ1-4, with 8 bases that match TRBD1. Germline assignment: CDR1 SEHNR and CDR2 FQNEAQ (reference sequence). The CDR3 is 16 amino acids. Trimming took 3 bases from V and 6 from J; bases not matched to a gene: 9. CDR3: CASSLDRERVDEKLFF. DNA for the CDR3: TGTGCCAGCAGCTTGGACAGGGAAAGAGTGGATGAAAAACTGTTTTTT.

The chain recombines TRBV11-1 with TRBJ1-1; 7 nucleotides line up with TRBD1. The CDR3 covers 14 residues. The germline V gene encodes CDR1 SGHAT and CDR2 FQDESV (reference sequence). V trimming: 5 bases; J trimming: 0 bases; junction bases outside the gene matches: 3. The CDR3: CASSRGQLNTEAFF. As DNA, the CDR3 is TGTGCCAGCAGCCGGGGACAGTTGAACACTGAAGCTTTCTTT.

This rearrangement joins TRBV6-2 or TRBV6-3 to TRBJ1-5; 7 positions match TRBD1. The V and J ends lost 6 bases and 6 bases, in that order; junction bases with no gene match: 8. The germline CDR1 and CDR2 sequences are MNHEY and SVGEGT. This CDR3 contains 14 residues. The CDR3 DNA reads TGTGCCAGCAGCCTCGGACAGGTGAGTCAGCCCCAGCATTTT. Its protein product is CASSLGQVSQPQHF.

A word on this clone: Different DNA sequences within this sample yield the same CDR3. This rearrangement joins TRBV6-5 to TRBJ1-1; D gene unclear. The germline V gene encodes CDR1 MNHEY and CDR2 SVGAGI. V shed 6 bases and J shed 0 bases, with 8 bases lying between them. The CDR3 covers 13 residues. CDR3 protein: CASSRGMNTEAFF. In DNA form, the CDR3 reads TGTGCCAGCAGCCGGGGAATGAACACTGAAGCTTTCTTT.

CDR3 amino acids: CATEGTGANYGYTF. The CDR3 nucleotides are TGTGCCACCGAGGGGACAGGGGCTAACTATGGCTACACCTTC. The chain links TRBV6-5 to TRBJ1-2; TRBD1 aligns across 10 bases. There are 14 residues in the CDR3. J was trimmed by 0 bases and V by 10 bases; bases with no gene match: 5. Germline CDR1 and CDR2: MNHEY and SVGAGI.

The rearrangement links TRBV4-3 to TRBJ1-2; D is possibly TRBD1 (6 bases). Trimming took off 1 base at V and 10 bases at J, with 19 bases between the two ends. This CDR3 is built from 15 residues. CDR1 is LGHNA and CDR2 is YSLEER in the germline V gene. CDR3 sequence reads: CASSQGPGQLMVYTF. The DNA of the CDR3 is TGCGCCAGCAGCCAAGGCCCAGGACAGCTTATGGTCTACACCTTC.

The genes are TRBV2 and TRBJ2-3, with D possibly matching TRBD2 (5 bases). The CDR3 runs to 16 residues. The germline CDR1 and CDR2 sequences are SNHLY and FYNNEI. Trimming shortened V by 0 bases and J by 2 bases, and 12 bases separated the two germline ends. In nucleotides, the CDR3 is TGTGCCAGCAGTGAAGCTGGAGCGGAAAACACAGATACGCAGTATTTT. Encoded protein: CASSEAGAENTDTQYF.

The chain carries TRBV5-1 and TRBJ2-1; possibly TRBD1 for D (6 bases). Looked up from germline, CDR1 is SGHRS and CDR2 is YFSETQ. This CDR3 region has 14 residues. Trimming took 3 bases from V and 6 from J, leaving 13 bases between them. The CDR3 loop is CASSSQGLFNEQFF. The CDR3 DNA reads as TGCGCCAGCAGCTCACAGGGCCTATTCAATGAGCAGTTCTTC.

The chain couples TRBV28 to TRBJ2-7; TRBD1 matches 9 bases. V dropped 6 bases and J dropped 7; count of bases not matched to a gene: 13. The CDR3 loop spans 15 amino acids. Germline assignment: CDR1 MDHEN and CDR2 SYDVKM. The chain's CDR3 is CASSQSGTGPHEQYF. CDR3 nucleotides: TGTGCCAGCAGCCAGTCCGGGACAGGGCCCCATGAGCAGTACTTC.

CDR3 region: CASSSGRGGTEAFF. The DNA for the CDR3 is TGCGCCAGCAGCTCAGGCCGGGGAGGAACTGAAGCTTTCTTT. The chain combines TRBV4-1 with TRBJ1-1; no reliable D call. CDR1 and CDR2 from the germline V gene are MGHRA and YSYEKL. Trimming took 5 bases from V and 5 from J, leaving 15 bases between them. The CDR3 has 14 residues.

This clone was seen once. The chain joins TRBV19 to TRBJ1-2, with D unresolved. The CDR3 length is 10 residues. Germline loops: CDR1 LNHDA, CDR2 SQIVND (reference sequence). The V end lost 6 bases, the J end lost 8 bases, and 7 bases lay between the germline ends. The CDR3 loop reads CASSGGGYTF. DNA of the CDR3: TGTGCCAGTAGCGGCGGCGGCTACACCTTC.

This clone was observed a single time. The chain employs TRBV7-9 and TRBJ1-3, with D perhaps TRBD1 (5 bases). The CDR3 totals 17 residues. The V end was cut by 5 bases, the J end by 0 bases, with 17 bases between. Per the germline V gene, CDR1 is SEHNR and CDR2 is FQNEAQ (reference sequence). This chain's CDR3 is CASSLVGYGHSGNTIYF. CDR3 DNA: TGTGCCAGCAGCCTGGTCGGTTATGGACACTCTGGAAACACCATATATTTT.

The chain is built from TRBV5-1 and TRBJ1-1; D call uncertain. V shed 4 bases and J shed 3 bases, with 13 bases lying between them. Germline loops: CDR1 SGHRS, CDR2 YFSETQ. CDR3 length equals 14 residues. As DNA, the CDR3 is TGCGCCAGCAGCCCCCGAACAGTCGACACTGAAGCTTTCTTT. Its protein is CASSPRTVDTEAFF.

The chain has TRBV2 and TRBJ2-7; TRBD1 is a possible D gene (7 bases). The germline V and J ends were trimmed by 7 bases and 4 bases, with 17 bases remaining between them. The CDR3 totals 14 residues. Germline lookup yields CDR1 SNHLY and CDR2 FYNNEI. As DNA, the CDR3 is TGTGCCAGCACTTACGACAGGGCGGGGTACGAGCAGTACTTC. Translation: CASTYDRAGYEQYF.

As DNA, the CDR3 is TGTGCCAGCAGTTATCTAGCGGGACCCTACGAGCAGTACTTC. Amino acids: CASSYLAGPYEQYF. The V gene is TRBV7-3, the J gene TRBJ2-7, with TRBD2 identical over 9 bases. With V trimmed by 6 bases and J by 2 bases, 5 bases remained unmatched. Germline CDR1 SGHTA, CDR2 FQGTGA. This CDR3 is built from 14 residues.

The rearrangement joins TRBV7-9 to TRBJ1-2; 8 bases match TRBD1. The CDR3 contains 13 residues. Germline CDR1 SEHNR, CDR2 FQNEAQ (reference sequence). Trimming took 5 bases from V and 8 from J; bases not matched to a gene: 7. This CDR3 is CASSPWTGLGYTF. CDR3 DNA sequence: TGTGCCAGCAGCCCTTGGACAGGGTTGGGCTACACCTTC. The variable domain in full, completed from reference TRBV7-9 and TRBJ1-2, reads DTGVSQNPRHKITKRGQNVTFRCDPISEHNRLYWYRQTLGQGPEFLTYFQNEAQLEKSRLLSDRFSAERPKGSFSTLEIQRTEQGDSAMYLCASSPWTGLGYTFGSGTRLTVV.

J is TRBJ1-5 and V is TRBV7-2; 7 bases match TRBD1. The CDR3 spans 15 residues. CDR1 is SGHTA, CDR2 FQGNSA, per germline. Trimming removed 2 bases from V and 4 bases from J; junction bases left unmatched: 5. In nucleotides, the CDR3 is TGTGCCAGCAGCTTAACCGGGACAGTTAATCAGCCCCAGCATTTT. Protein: CASSLTGTVNQPQHF.

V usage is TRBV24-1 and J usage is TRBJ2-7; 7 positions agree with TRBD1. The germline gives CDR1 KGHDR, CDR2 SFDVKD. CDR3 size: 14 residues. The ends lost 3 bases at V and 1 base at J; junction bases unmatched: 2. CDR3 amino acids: CATSDPTGSYEQYF. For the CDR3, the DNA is TGTGCCACCAGTGATCCGACAGGGTCCTACGAGCAGTACTTC.